The 7 T cell receptor beta chains presented below share a single source sample, sequenced in a study of shared clonotypes between healthy human individuals. Here immunoSEQ multiplex PCR was the method, and the copy in TCRdb shows in-frame clones only, minus some. The data contain about 2.1 million clones, about 94% of them seen just once; the ten biggest clones take up under 2%. Selected positively for CCR7 and CD45RO-negative, naive CD8 cells excluded terminally differentiated effector memory CD45RA+ cells. Sequencing used naive CD8+ T cells from PBMCs. The receptors derive from a man younger than 35 in good health. Some clones in this sample may be carry-over from other donors' samples.

The rearrangement joins TRBV28 to TRBJ2-5; TRBD1 matches at 8 bases. Germline trimming cut 5 bases from V and 7 bases from J; bases unmatched to any gene: 9. This CDR3 contains 14 residues. Germline V lookup: CDR1 MDHEN, CDR2 SYDVKM. CDR3 sequence: CASSKTGGLGTQYF. In DNA form, the CDR3 reads TGTGCCAGCAGTAAAACAGGGGGATTGGGGACCCAGTACTTC.

This clone was picked up a small number of times. This chain joins TRBV4-2 and TRBJ2-7, with TRBD2 identical over 7 bases. The CDR3 runs to 14 residues. CDR1 and CDR2 (germline): LGHNA, YNFKEQ. The ends lost 4 bases at V and 5 bases at J; junction bases unmatched: 8. CDR3 bases: TGTGCCAGCAGCCCAAGCGGCGGGAGCCACGAGCAGTACTTC. This sequence encodes CASSPSGGSHEQYF.

The chain employs TRBV6-1 and TRBJ1-4; no clear D gene. This CDR3 has 17 amino acids. The V end lost 4 bases, the J end lost 2 bases, and 17 bases lay between the germline ends. Germline V gene data show CDR1 as MNHNS and CDR2 as SASEGT. Here the CDR3 reads CASSASSWTATNEKLFF. Here the CDR3 DNA reads TGTGCCAGCAGTGCCTCGTCGTGGACCGCGACTAATGAAAAACTGTTTTTT.

The chain carries TRBV15 and TRBJ2-7; D uncertain. The V end lost 1 base, the J end lost 7 bases, and 17 bases lay between the germline ends. CDR1 is LNHNV, CDR2 YYDKDF, per germline (reference sequence). The CDR3 is 15 residues long. The CDR3 DNA reads as TGTGCCACCAGCAGAGCCATACCCTCCAATAGGGAGCAGTACTTC. Translation: CATSRAIPSNREQYF.

The V and J genes are TRBV7-9 and TRBJ2-2; no clear D gene. Germline V CDR1 and CDR2: SEHNR, FQNEAQ (reference sequence). Trimming cost V 2 bases and J 4 bases, with 8 bases left between them. The CDR3 covers 14 residues. Here the CDR3 reads CASSLLSPTGELFF. CDR3 in DNA: TGTGCCAGCAGCTTATTATCCCCCACCGGGGAGCTGTTTTTT. Together with reference TRBV7-9 and TRBJ2-2, the CDR3 gives the full variable domain: DTGVSQNPRHKITKRGQNVTFRCDPISEHNRLYWYRQTLGQGPEFLTYFQNEAQLEKSRLLSDRFSAERPKGSFSTLEIQRTEQGDSAMYLCASSLLSPTGELFFGEGSRLTVL.

In the case of this clone: Other nucleotide sequences from this sample produce the same CDR3. This chain connects TRBV7-2 to TRBJ2-5; D tentatively reads TRBD1 or TRBD2 (5 bases each). This CDR3 comprises 13 residues. Trimming cost V 6 bases and J 5 bases, with 13 bases left between them. The germline CDR1 and CDR2 sequences are SGHTA and FQGNSA. The CDR3 region has the DNA TGTGCCAGCAGGGGGAACGGGGCGGAGACCCAGTACTTC. Its translation: CASRGNGAETQYF.

The rearrangement links TRBV27 to TRBJ2-1; tentatively, D is TRBD1 or TRBD2 (5 bases each). This CDR3 has 16 residues. V was clipped by 4 bases and J by 0 bases, with 13 bases between them. The germline V gene encodes CDR1 MNHEY and CDR2 SMNVEV (reference sequence). The CDR3: CASSSRDGSSYNEQFF. The CDR3 DNA reads TGTGCCAGCAGTTCCAGGGACGGAAGCTCCTACAATGAGCAGTTCTTC.